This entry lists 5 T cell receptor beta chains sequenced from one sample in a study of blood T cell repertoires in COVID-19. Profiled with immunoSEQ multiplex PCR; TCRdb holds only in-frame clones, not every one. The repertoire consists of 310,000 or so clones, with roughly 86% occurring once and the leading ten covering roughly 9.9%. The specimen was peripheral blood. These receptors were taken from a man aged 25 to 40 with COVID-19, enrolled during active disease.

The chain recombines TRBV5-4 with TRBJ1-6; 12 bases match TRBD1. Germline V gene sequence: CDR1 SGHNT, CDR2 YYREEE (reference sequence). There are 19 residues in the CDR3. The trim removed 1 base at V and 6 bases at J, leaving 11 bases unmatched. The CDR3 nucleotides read TGTGCCAGCAGCTTGCCCGGGACAGGGGGCGGGTTTCCTAATTCACCCCTCCACTTT. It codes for CASSLPGTGGGFPNSPLHF.

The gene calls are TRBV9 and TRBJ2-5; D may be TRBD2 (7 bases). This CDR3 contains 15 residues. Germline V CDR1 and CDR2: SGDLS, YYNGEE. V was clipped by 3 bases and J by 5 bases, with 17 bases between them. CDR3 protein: CASSGGAGARETQYF. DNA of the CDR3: TGTGCCAGCAGCGGGGGGGCGGGGGCGAGGGAGACCCAGTACTTC.

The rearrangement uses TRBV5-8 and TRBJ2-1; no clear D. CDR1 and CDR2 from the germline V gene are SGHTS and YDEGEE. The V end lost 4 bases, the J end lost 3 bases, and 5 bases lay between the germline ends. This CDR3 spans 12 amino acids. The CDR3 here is CASSPNYNEQFF. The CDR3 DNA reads TGTGCCAGCAGCCCCAACTACAATGAGCAGTTCTTC.

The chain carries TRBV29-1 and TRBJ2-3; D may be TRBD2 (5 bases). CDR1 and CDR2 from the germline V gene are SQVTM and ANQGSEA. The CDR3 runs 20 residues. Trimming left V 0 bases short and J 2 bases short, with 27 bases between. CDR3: CSVEDPVYQASHGHTDTQYF. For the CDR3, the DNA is TGCAGCGTTGAAGATCCGGTCTATCAGGCTAGCCACGGGCACACAGATACGCAGTATTTT.

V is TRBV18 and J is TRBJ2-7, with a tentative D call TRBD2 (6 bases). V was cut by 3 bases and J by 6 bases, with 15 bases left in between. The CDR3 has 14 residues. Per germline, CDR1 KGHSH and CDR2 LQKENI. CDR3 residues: CASSPSASVGEQYF. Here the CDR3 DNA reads TGTGCCAGCTCACCGTCGGCTAGCGTCGGCGAGCAGTACTTC.